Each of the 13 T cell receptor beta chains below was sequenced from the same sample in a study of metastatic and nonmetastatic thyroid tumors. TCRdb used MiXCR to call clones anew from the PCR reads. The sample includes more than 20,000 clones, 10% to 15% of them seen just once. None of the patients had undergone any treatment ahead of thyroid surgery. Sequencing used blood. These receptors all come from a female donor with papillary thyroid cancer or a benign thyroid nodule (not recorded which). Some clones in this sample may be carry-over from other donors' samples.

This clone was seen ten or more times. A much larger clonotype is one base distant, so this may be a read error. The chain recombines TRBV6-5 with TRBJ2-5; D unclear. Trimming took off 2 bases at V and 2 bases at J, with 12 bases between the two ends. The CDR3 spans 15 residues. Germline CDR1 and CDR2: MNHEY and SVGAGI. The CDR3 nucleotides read TGTGCCAGCAGTTACGTGGGCGCTGTACAAGAGACCCAGTACTTC. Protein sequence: CASSYVGAVQETQYF.

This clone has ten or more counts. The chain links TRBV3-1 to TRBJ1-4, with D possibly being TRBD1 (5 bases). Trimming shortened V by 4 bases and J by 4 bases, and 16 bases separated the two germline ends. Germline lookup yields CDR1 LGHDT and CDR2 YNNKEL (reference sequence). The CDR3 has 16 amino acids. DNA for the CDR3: TGTGCCAGCAGCCCCCCTGGGGCAGCGATTAATGAAAAACTGTTTTTT. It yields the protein CASSPPGAAINEKLFF.

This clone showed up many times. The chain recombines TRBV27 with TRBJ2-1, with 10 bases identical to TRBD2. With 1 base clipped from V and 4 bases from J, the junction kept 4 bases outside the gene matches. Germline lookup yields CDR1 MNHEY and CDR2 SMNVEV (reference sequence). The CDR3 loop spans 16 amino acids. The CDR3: CASSLWTSGTYNEQFF. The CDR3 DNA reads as TGTGCCAGCAGTTTATGGACTAGCGGTACTTACAATGAGCAGTTCTTC.

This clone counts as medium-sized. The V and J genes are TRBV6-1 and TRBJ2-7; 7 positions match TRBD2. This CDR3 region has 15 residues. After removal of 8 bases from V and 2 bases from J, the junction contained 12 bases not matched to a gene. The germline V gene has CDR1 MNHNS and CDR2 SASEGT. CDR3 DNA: TGTGCCAGCCGACGTAATAGCGGGCTCACCTACGAGCAGTACTTC. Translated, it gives CASRRNSGLTYEQYF.

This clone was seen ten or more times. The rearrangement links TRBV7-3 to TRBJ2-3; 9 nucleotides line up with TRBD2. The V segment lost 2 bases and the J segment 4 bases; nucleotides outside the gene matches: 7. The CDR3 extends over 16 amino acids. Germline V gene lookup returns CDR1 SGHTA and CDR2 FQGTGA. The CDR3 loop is CASSLVAAGGPDTQYF. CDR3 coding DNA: TGTGCCAGCAGCTTAGTGGCAGCGGGAGGACCAGATACGCAGTATTTT.

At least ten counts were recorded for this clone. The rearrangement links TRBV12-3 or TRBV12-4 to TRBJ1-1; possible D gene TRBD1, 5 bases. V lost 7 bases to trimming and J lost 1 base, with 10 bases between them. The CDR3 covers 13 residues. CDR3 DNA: TGTGCCAGCATAGGACACCCGAACACTGAAGCTTTCTTT. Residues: CASIGHPNTEAFF.

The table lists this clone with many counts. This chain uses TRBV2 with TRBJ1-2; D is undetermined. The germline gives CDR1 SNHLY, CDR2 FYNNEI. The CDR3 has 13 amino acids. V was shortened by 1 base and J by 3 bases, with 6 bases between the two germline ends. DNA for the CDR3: TGTGCCAGCAGTGAAGACCCCTACTATGGCTACACCTTC. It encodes CASSEDPYYGYTF.

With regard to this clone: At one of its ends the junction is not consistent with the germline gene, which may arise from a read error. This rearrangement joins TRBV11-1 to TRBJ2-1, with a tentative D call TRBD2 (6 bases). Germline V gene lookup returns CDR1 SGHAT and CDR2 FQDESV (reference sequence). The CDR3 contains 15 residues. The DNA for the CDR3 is TGTGCCAGCAGCTTAAAGGGGAGACTAGACAACGAGCAGTTCTTC. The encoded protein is CASSLKGRLDNEQFF.

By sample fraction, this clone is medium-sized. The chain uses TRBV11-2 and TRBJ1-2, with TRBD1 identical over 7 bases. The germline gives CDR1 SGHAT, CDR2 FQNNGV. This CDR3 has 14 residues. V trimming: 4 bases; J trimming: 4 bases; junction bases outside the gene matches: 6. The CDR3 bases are TGTGCCAGCAGCTCTACAGGGGATCCCTATGGCTACACCTTC. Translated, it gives CASSSTGDPYGYTF.

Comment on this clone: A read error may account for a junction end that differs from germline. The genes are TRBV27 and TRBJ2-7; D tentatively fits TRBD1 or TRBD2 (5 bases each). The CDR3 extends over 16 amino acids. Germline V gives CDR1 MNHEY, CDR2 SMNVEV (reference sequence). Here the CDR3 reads CASILRGVPPEYEQYF. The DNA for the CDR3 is TGTGCCAGCATTTTAAGAGGGGTCCCCCCGGAATACGAGCAGTACTTC.

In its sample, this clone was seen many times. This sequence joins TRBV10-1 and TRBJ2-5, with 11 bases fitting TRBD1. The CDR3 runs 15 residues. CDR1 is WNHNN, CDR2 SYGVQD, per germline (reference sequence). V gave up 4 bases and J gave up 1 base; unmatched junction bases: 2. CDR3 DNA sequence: TGCGCCAGCAGTGCCGGGACAGGGGGCCAAGAGACCCAGTACTTC. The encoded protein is CASSAGTGGQETQYF.

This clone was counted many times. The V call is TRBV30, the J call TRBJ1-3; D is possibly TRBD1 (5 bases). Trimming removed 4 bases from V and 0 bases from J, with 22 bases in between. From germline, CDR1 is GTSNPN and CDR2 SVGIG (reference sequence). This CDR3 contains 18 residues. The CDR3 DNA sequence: TGTGCCTGGAAACTCCGGGACTTCCGAAGACCCTCTGGAAACACCATATATTTT. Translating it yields CAWKLRDFRRPSGNTIYF.

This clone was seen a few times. CDR3 loop: CASSESGRGTDTQYF. In DNA, the CDR3 is TGTGCCAGCAGTGAGTCCGGGAGAGGTACAGATACGCAGTATTTT. This rearrangement joins TRBV6-1 to TRBJ2-3; possible D gene TRBD2, 6 bases. The CDR3 loop spans 15 amino acids. Germline V lookup: CDR1 MNHNS, CDR2 SASEGT. The V end was cut by 3 bases, the J end by 3 bases, with 13 bases between.